Each of the 6 T cell receptor beta chains below was sequenced from the same sample in a study of blood T cell repertoires in COVID-19. Profiled with immunoSEQ multiplex PCR; TCRdb holds only in-frame clones, not every one. The sample holds tens of thousands of clones; around 86% are singletons and the top ten take approximately 13%. The sample comprised peripheral blood. The receptors originated from a human donor in a cohort sampled during active COVID-19. The donor label of this sample is uncertain.

This clone was seen only once. The chain has TRBV5-8 and TRBJ1-6, with TRBD1 matching 9 bases. The V segment lost 2 bases and the J segment 7 bases; nucleotides outside the gene matches: 13. CDR3 size: 18 residues. CDR1 and CDR2 (germline): SGHTS, YDEGEE. The CDR3 coding sequence is TGTGCCAGCAGCTTATTCAGGGGACAGGGAAGGGAAAATTCACCCCTCCACTTT. This gives the protein CASSLFRGQGRENSPLHF. The whole variable domain, remainder taken from reference TRBV5-8 and TRBJ1-6, is EAGVTQSPTHLIKTRGQQATLRCSPISGHTSVYWYQQALGLGLQFLLWYDEGEERNRGNFPPRFSGRQFPNYSSELNVNALELEDSALYLCASSLFRGQGRENSPLHFGNGTRLTVT.

The chain carries TRBV27 and TRBJ2-2; D is unresolved. Germline values: CDR1 MNHEY, CDR2 SMNVEV (reference sequence). The CDR3 runs to 13 residues. The V gene lost 6 bases and the J gene lost 6 bases, with 11 bases spanning the gap. The CDR3, as DNA: TGTGCCAGCAGCCCCCCCCCTCCCGGGGAGCTGTTTTTT. This sequence encodes CASSPPPPGELFF.

The chain joins TRBV5-1 to TRBJ1-5; 9 bases are a match to TRBD1. Trimming took 3 bases from V and 4 from J; bases not matched to a gene: 2. The CDR3 runs to 14 residues. Germline assignment: CDR1 SGHRS and CDR2 YFSETQ. The CDR3 region has the DNA TGCGCCAGCAGCTCCGGGACAGGGAATCAGCCCCAGCATTTT. Translation: CASSSGTGNQPQHF.

J is TRBJ1-5 and V is TRBV27; TRBD1 is a possible D gene (6 bases). The germline V and J ends were trimmed by 8 bases and 1 base, with 9 bases remaining between them. Germline V CDR1 and CDR2: MNHEY, SMNVEV (reference sequence). The CDR3 is 13 residues long. The CDR3 protein is CASRTASNQPQHF. The CDR3 DNA sequence: TGTGCCAGCCGGACAGCCAGCAATCAGCCCCAGCATTTT.

CDR3 sequence (DNA): TGTGCCAGCAGCGACCGGGACACAATGGCTTACGAGCAGTACTTC. Its translation: CASSDRDTMAYEQYF. The gene calls are TRBV11-1 and TRBJ2-7; possible D gene TRBD1, 6 bases. Germline CDR1 and CDR2: SGHAT and FQDESV (reference sequence). This CDR3 spans 15 amino acids. V was pared by 5 bases and J by 4 bases, with 18 bases between. Looking up the rest from reference TRBV11-1 and TRBJ2-7 gives the full variable domain: EAEVAQSPRYKITEKSQAVAFWCDPISGHATLYWYRQILGQGPELLVQFQDESVVDDSQLPKDRFSAERLKGVDSTLKIQPAELGDSAMYLCASSDRDTMAYEQYFGPGTRLTVT.

The genes are TRBV29-1 and TRBJ2-6; 8 bases fit TRBD2. From germline, CDR1 is SQVTM and CDR2 ANQGSEA. This CDR3 contains 17 residues. V lost 7 bases and J lost 2; bases outside the gene matches: 13. Written as DNA, the CDR3 is TGCAGCGCCACCGTCACAGCCGGGGGGGCTGGGGCCAACGTCCTGACTTTC. Protein sequence: CSATVTAGGAGANVLTF.